These 12 T cell receptor beta chains were sequenced from one sample in a study of blood T cell repertoires in COVID-19. Measured with immunoSEQ multiplex PCR; TCRdb has only the in-frame clones, and not every one. Altogether fewer than 250,000 clones are present, more than 75% being singletons, with the ten largest covering 7.8%. The source material was peripheral blood. These receptors all come from a woman aged 55-75 years with COVID-19, enrolled during active disease.

This chain links TRBV3-1 (or the pseudogene TRBV3-2) with TRBJ2-1; D gene ambiguous. The CDR3 consists of 16 residues. The germline V and J ends were trimmed by 0 bases and 3 bases, with 12 bases remaining between them. Germline values: CDR1 LGHDT, CDR2 YNNKEL (reference sequence). The CDR3 nucleotides read TGTGCCAGCAGCCAAGATTCGGAGAGAAGCTACAATGAGCAGTTCTTC. Its protein product is CASSQDSERSYNEQFF.

This rearrangement joins TRBV4-3 to TRBJ1-1; maybe TRBD1 (6 bases). The V end lost 0 bases, the J end lost 5 bases, and 10 bases lay between the germline ends. The CDR3 is made up of 14 amino acids. CDR1 and CDR2 (germline): LGHNA, YSLEER. CDR3 loop: CASSQDRGRTEAFF. CDR3 nucleotides: TGCGCCAGCAGCCAAGACAGGGGTAGGACTGAAGCTTTCTTT.

The gene calls are TRBV28 and TRBJ1-5; no definite D call. The CDR3 spans 16 residues. The V gene lost 2 bases and the J gene lost 3 bases, with 14 bases spanning the gap. Germline loops: CDR1 MDHEN, CDR2 SYDVKM. The CDR3 region is CASSLSGFQDNQPQHF. In nucleotides, the CDR3 is TGTGCCAGCAGTTTAAGTGGGTTTCAGGACAATCAGCCCCAGCATTTT.

The CDR3 nucleotides read TGTGCCAGCAGTGGACGGACAGGGGGCATGATGGACGAGCAGTACGTC. It translates to CASSGRTGGMMDEQYV. The chain carries TRBV6-1 and TRBJ2-7; TRBD1 matches at 11 bases. Germline V gene lookup returns CDR1 MNHNS and CDR2 SASEGT. CDR3 size: 16 residues. V was clipped by 4 bases and J by 5 bases; unmatched bases: 10.

V is TRBV5-1 and J is TRBJ2-3; 8 bases fit TRBD2. The germline V gene encodes CDR1 SGHRS and CDR2 YFSETQ. V shed 4 bases and J 0 bases; nucleotides not matched to a gene: 4. The CDR3 spans 15 residues. The CDR3 region is CASSTQRGSTDTQYF. The CDR3 bases are TGCGCCAGCAGCACTCAGCGGGGGAGCACAGATACGCAGTATTTT.

The V and J genes are TRBV6-5 and TRBJ2-2, with a tentative D call TRBD2 (5 bases). This CDR3 is 14 amino acids long. Trimming removed 5 bases from V and 3 bases from J, with 10 bases in between. Germline loops: CDR1 MNHEY, CDR2 SVGAGI. The CDR3 region is CASSTRSDTGELFF. CDR3 DNA sequence: TGTGCCAGCAGTACTCGTAGCGACACCGGGGAGCTGTTTTTT.

This chain links TRBV10-1 with TRBJ2-2, with 7 bases lining up with TRBD1. V shed 8 bases, J shed 0 bases, and the junction held 3 bases outside the gene matches. This CDR3 contains 14 residues. The germline V gene encodes CDR1 WNHNN and CDR2 SYGVQD (reference sequence). The CDR3 is CASRQGANTGELFF. Written as DNA, the CDR3 is TGCGCCAGCCGGCAGGGGGCGAACACCGGGGAGCTGTTTTTT.

The V gene is TRBV7-3, the J gene TRBJ2-1; the D gene is possibly TRBD1 (6 bases). V gave up 2 bases and J gave up 5 bases, with 16 bases separating them. CDR3 size: 16 residues. CDR1 is SGHTA and CDR2 is FQGTGA in the germline V gene. Here the CDR3 reads CASSLLPDRLNNEQFF. The DNA of the CDR3 is TGTGCCAGCAGCTTACTCCCTGACAGGTTGAACAATGAGCAGTTCTTC.

The CDR3 spells CASRRQGTSPLHF. The CDR3 bases are TGTGCCAGCAGGAGACAGGGGACTTCACCCCTCCACTTT. This chain connects TRBV6-5 to TRBJ1-6; 8 bases are shared with TRBD1. The CDR3 is made up of 13 amino acids. Germline V lookup: CDR1 MNHEY, CDR2 SVGAGI. Trimming at V came to 6 bases and at J to 9 bases, leaving 4 bases not matched to a gene.

The rearrangement joins TRBV19 to TRBJ1-1; no definite D call. CDR1 and CDR2 from the germline V gene are LNHDA and SQIVND (reference sequence). Trimming removed 2 bases at V and 2 bases at J, with 9 bases between. The CDR3 covers 14 residues. Written as DNA, the CDR3 is TGTGCCAGTAGTATAAGACGGGAAAACACTGAAGCTTTCTTT. Protein product: CASSIRRENTEAFF.

The chain has TRBV3-1 (or the pseudogene TRBV3-2) and TRBJ2-7, with no clear D. V was cut by 3 bases and J by 0 bases, with 12 bases left in between. The CDR3 is made up of 15 amino acids. In germline, CDR1 is LGHDT, CDR2 YNNKEL (reference sequence). CDR3 sequence reads: CASSHLIRSSYEQYV. Written as DNA, the CDR3 is TGTGCCAGCAGCCACCTCATCCGCAGCTCCTACGAGCAGTACGTC.

This clone was counted between two and nine times. The chain recombines TRBV9 with TRBJ2-1; TRBD2 agrees at 11 bases. Germline loops: CDR1 SGDLS, CDR2 YYNGEE. The ends lost 4 bases at V and 9 bases at J; junction bases unmatched: 9. There are 15 residues in the CDR3. The CDR3 protein is CASSPWVAGGGEQFF. The CDR3 coding sequence is TGTGCCAGCAGCCCCTGGGTAGCGGGAGGGGGTGAGCAGTTCTTC.